The clone carrying this T cell receptor (beta chain) was counted only a few times. The sample is drawn from a study of identical twins. The CDR3 runs 18 residues. Germline trimming cut 5 bases from V and 0 bases from J; bases unmatched to any gene: 10. The germline CDR1 and CDR2 sequences are SGHAT and FQNNGV. A universal primer site was added by template switching, and unique molecular identifiers were carried by the cDNA. A single record per CDR3 protein comes from TCRdb applying MiXCR to the 5' RACE reads. The sample holds about 490,000 distinct CDR3 sequences, about 15% seen once. The same data also went into a second study, on yellow fever vaccine responses in identical twins.

The receptor was isolated from a woman between 18 and 29 years old in good health. Sequencing was done on a sample of CD4+ T cells sorted from blood. This chain uses TRBV11-2 with TRBJ2-1, with 10 positions matching TRBD2. The CDR3 protein is CASSQGTSALSSYNEQFF. The CDR3 nucleotides are TGTGCCAGCAGCCAAGGGACTAGCGCTCTTTCCTCCTACAATGAGCAGTTCTTC.